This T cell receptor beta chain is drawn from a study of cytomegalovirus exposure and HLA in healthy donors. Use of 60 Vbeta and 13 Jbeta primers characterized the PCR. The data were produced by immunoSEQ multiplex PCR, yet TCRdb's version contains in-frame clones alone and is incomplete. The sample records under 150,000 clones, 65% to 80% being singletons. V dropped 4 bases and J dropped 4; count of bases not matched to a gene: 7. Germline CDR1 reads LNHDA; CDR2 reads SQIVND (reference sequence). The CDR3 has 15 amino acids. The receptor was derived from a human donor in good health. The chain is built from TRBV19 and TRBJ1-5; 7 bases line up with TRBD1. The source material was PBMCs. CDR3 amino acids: CASSTGTVNNQPQHF. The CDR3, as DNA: TGTGCCAGTAGTACCGGGACAGTAAATAATCAGCCCCAGCATTTT.